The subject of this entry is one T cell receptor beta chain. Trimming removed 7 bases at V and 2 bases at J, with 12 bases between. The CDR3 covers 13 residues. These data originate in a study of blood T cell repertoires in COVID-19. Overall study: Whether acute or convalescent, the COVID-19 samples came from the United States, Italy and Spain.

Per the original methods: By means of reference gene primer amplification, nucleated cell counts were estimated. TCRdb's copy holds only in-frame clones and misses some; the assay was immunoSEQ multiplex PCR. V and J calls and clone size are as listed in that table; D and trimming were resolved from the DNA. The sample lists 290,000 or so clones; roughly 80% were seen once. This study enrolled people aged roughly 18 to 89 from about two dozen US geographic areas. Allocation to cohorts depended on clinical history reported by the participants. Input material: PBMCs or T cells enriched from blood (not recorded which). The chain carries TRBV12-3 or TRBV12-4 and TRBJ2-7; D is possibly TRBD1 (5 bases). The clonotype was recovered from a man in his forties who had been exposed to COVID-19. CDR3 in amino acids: CASTLIGAYEQYF. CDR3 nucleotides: TGTGCCAGCACCCTAATAGGGGCCTACGAGCAGTACTTC.